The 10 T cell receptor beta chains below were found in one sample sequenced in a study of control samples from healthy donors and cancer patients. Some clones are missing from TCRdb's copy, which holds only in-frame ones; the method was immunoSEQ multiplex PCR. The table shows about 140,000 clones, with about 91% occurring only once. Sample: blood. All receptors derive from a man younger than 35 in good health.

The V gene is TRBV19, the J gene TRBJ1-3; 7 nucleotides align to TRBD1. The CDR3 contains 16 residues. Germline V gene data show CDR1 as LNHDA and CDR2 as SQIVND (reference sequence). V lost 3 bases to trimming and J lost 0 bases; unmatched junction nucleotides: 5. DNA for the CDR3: TGTGCCAGTAGTATGGACAGGACCCGCTCTGGAAACACCATATATTTT. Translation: CASSMDRTRSGNTIYF.

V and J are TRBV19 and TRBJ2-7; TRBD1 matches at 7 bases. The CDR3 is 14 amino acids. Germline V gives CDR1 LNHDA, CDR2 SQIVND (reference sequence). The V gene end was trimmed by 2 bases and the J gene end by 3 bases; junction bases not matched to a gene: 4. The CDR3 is CASSIQGDIYEQYF. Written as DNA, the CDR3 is TGTGCCAGTAGTATACAGGGGGATATCTACGAGCAGTACTTC.

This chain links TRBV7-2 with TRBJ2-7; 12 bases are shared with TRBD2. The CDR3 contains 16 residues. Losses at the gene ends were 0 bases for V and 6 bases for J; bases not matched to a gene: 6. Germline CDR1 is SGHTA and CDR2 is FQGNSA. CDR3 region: CASSLALAGGSGEQYF. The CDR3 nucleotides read TGTGCCAGCAGCTTAGCACTAGCGGGGGGTTCGGGCGAGCAGTACTTC.

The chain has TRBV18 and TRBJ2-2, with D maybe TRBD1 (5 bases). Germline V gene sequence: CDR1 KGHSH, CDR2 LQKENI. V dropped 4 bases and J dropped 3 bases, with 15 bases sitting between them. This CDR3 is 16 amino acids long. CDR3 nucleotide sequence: TGTGCCAGCTCACGAAGTCAGGGAACCCACACCGGGGAGCTGTTTTTT. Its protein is CASSRSQGTHTGELFF.

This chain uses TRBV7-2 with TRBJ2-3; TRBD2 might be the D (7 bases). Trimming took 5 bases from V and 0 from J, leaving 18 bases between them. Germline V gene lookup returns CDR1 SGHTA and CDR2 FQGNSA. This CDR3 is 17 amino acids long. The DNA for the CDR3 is TGTGCCAGCAGCCGGGGGGCAGGGCGTGGGAGCACAGATACGCAGTATTTT. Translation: CASSRGAGRGSTDTQYF. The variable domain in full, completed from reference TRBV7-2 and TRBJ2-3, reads GAGVSQSPSNKVTEKGKDVELRCDPISGHTALYWYRQSLGQGLEFLIYFQGNSAPDKSGLPSDRFSAERTGGSVSTLTIQRTQQEDSAVYLCASSRGAGRGSTDTQYFGPGTRLTVL.

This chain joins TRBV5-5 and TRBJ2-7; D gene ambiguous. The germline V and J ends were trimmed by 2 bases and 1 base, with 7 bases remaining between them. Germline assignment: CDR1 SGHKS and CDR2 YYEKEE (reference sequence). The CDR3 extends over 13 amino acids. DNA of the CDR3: TGTGCCAGCAGCTTCAGGTATTCCTACGAGCAGTACTTC. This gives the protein CASSFRYSYEQYF.

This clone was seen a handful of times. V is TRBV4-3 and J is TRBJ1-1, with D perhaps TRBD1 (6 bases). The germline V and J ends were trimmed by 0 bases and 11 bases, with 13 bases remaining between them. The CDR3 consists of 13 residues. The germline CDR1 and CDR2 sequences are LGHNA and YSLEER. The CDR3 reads CASSQDPGQTAFF. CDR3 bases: TGCGCCAGCAGCCAAGATCCCGGACAGACGGCTTTCTTT.

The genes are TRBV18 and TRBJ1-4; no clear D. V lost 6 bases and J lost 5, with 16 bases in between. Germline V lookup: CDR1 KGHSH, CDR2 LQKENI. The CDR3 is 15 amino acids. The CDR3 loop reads CASSHDNGVNEKLFF. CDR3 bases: TGTGCCAGCTCCCACGACAATGGGGTAAATGAAAAACTGTTTTTT. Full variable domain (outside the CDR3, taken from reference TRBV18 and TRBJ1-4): NAGVMQNPRHLVRRRGQEARLRCSPMKGHSHVYWYRQLPEEGLKFMVYLQKENIIDESGMPKERFSAEFPKEGPSILRIQQVVRGDSAAYFCASSHDNGVNEKLFFGSGTQLSVL.

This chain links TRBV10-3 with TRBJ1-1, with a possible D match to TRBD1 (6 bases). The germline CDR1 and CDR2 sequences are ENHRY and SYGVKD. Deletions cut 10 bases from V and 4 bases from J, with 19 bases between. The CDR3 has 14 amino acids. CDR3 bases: TGTGCCACCCGGGGGCTAAGGGAGGGCACTGAAGCTTTCTTT. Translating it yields CATRGLREGTEAFF.

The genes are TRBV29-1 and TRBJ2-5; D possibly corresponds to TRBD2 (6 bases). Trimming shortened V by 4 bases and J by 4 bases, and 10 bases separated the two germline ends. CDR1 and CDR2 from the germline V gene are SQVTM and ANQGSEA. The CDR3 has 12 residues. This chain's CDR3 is CSVGLGGETQYF. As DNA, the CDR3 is TGCAGCGTTGGGCTGGGGGGAGAGACCCAGTACTTC. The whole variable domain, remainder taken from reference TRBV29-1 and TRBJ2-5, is SAVISQKPSRDICQRGTSLTIQCQVDSQVTMMFWYRQQPGQSLTLIATANQGSEATYESGFVIDKFPISRPNLTFSTLTVSNMSPEDSSIYLCSVGLGGETQYFGPGTRLLVL.